This TCR beta chain was identified in a study of human T cells and chemical hapten exposure. Study observations and caveats: The presence of alopecia in the donors means their immune response may differ from healthy people's.

This CDR3 has 15 amino acids. The germline V gene encodes CDR1 SEHNR and CDR2 FQNEAQ (reference sequence). Trimming cost V 5 bases and J 1 base, with 13 bases left between them. TCRdb used MiXCR to reprocess the RACE reads, holding one entry per CDR3 protein. The repertoire holds some 99,000 distinct CDR3 sequences, roughly a tenth seen once, with 2.5% to 3.5% in the top ten. The time point here: patch test 2, 6 weeks after DPC sensitization. Treatment meaning: therapeutic diphenylcyclopropenone sensitization with weekly scalp DPC. This clonotype was seen many times. Antigen specificity is unknown. V usage is TRBV7-9 and J usage is TRBJ2-3, with a weak D call TRBD1 (6 bases). The material was whole blood, obtained in connection with sensitization to the hapten diphenylcyclopropenone (DPC). This receptor was taken from a woman aged 40-49 years with alopecia areata. Some clones in this sample may be carry-over from other donors' samples. The CDR3 DNA reads TGTGCCAGCAGCGCCAGGGACACCGGCACAGATACGCAGTATTTT. It encodes CASSARDTGTDTQYF.